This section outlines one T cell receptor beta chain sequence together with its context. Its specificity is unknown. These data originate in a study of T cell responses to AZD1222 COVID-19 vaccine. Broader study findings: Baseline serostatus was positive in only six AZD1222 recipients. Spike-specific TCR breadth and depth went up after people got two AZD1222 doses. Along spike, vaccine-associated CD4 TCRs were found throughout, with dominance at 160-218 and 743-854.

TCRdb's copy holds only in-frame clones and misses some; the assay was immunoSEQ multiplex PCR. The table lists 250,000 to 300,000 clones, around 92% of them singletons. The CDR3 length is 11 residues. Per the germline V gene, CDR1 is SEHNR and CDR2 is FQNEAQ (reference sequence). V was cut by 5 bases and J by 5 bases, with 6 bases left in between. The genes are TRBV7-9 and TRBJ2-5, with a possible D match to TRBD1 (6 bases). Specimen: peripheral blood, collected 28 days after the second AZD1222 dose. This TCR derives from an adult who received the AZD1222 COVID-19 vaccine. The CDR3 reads CASSQGETQYF. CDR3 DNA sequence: TGTGCCAGCAGCCAGGGGGAGACCCAGTACTTC.